A single sample is the source of the 5 T cell receptor beta chains below, sequenced in a study of cytomegalovirus exposure and HLA in healthy donors. Use of 60 Vbeta and 13 Jbeta primers characterized the PCR. Only in-frame clones appear in the TCRdb table, and some are missing; sequencing was by immunoSEQ multiplex PCR. The table lists some 70,000 clones, 82% of them singletons. Sequencing was carried out using PBMCs. Source of these receptors: a man aged 18-30 years in good health and CMV-seronegative.

This rearrangement joins TRBV6-5 to TRBJ2-3; 9 nucleotides agree with TRBD1. The CDR3 loop spans 16 amino acids. Germline V gene sequence: CDR1 MNHEY, CDR2 SVGAGI. Trimming took 1 base from V and 6 from J; bases not matched to a gene: 8. In DNA form, the CDR3 reads TGTGCCAGCAGTTACTTACCGGGACAGGGACCCGATACGCAGTATTTT. Translated, it gives CASSYLPGQGPDTQYF.

A word on this clone: The junction and the germline gene differ at one end; a read error may be behind it. The V call is TRBV29-1, the J call TRBJ2-7; unclear D gene. Per germline, CDR1 SQVTM and CDR2 ANQGSEA. This CDR3 spans 8 amino acids. CDR3 sequence: CSPVGRSF. The CDR3 DNA reads TGCAGCCCCGTGGGCCGTAGCTTC.

V usage is TRBV30 and J usage is TRBJ2-1; 9 bases fit TRBD1. This CDR3 has 11 residues. Germline V CDR1 and CDR2: GTSNPN, SVGIG (reference sequence). Germline trimming cut 4 bases from V and 10 bases from J; bases unmatched to any gene: 2. The CDR3 nucleotides read TGTGCCTGGAATACAGGGGGCGAGCAGTTCTTC. It translates to CAWNTGGEQFF.

The chain joins TRBV5-6 to TRBJ2-3, with 10 bases fitting TRBD1. Germline CDR1 is SGHDT and CDR2 is YYEEEE. The CDR3 sequence is 15 residues long. The V and J ends lost 6 bases and 3 bases, in that order; junction bases with no gene match: 7. The CDR3 coding sequence is TGTGCCAGCACCGACAGGGGGCTTATTACAGATACGCAGTATTTT. The encoded protein is CASTDRGLITDTQYF.

The genes are TRBV5-6 and TRBJ2-1; 9 bases agree with TRBD2. The CDR3 totals 15 residues. With 5 bases clipped from V and 4 bases from J, the junction kept 7 bases outside the gene matches. Germline loops: CDR1 SGHDT, CDR2 YYEEEE. The CDR3 region is CASSFSGGGYNEQFF. CDR3 bases: TGTGCCAGCAGTTTTAGCGGGGGCGGGTACAATGAGCAGTTCTTC.